The 26 T cell receptor beta chains listed next were all sequenced from one sample in a study of cytomegalovirus exposure and HLA in healthy donors. The PCR used 60 Vbeta and 13 Jbeta primers. TCRdb keeps only in-frame clones here, not all; method: immunoSEQ multiplex PCR. In the table there are 140,000 or so clones, around 67% of which are singletons. The sample consisted of PBMCs. These TCRs come from a man younger than 35 in good health and CMV-seropositive.

V and J are TRBV30 and TRBJ1-2; D is perhaps TRBD1 (5 bases). The CDR3 spans 18 residues. Trimming removed 3 bases from V and 0 bases from J, with 23 bases in between. CDR1 is GTSNPN, CDR2 SVGIG, per germline (reference sequence). CDR3 residues: CAWSDGGLADRANYGYTF. The CDR3 nucleotides read TGTGCCTGGAGCGATGGGGGACTGGCCGACCGAGCTAACTATGGCTACACCTTC.

This chain uses TRBV15 with TRBJ2-3, with a possible D match to TRBD2 (5 bases). This CDR3 has 14 residues. The ends were cut back, 2 bases at V and 6 bases at J, with 12 bases in the middle. The germline CDR1 and CDR2 sequences are LNHNV and YYDKDF (reference sequence). The CDR3 reads CATSRPLRRDTQYF. CDR3 bases: TGTGCCACCAGCAGACCCCTACGGAGGGATACGCAGTATTTT.

The gene calls are TRBV9 and TRBJ2-1; no definite D call. V shed 0 bases and J shed 7 bases, with 5 bases lying between them. The CDR3 has 12 amino acids. Germline-derived CDR1 and CDR2 are SGDLS and YYNGEE. The CDR3 loop is CASSVGANEQFF. For the CDR3, the DNA is TGTGCCAGCAGCGTAGGAGCGAATGAGCAGTTCTTC.

The chain has TRBV19 and TRBJ2-7, with TRBD1 matching 7 bases. CDR1 and CDR2 (germline): LNHDA, SQIVND (reference sequence). V gave up 5 bases and J gave up 3 bases; unmatched junction bases: 7. The CDR3 runs to 14 residues. Here the CDR3 reads CASSSTNRGYEQYF. CDR3 in DNA: TGTGCCAGTAGTTCGACAAACAGGGGCTACGAGCAGTACTTC.

The V gene is TRBV15, the J gene TRBJ2-4; TRBD1 matches at 9 bases. From germline, CDR1 is LNHNV and CDR2 YYDKDF (reference sequence). The CDR3 covers 14 residues. V shed 2 bases and J 8 bases; nucleotides not matched to a gene: 4. The CDR3 sequence: CATSRNRGQDIQYF. Written as DNA, the CDR3 is TGTGCCACCAGCAGAAACAGGGGGCAGGACATTCAGTACTTC. The variable domain in full, completed from reference TRBV15 and TRBJ2-4, reads DAMVIQNPRYQVTQFGKPVTLSCSQTLNHNVMYWYQQKSSQAPKLLFHYYDKDFNNEADTPDNFQSRRPNTSFCFLDIRSPGLGDTAMYLCATSRNRGQDIQYFGAGTRLSVL.

This clone occurred a few times. The chain uses TRBV19 and TRBJ2-5; 10 bases map to TRBD2. There are 17 residues in the CDR3. CDR1 is LNHDA and CDR2 is SQIVND in the germline V gene (reference sequence). V lost 5 bases and J lost 2; bases outside the gene matches: 11. CDR3 nucleotide sequence: TGTGCCAGTAGTGCCCTTTCTAGCGGGAGACATCAAGAGACCCAGTACTTC. As protein: CASSALSSGRHQETQYF.

This rearrangement joins TRBV7-8 to TRBJ1-4; D not certain. V gave up 7 bases and J gave up 8 bases, with 20 bases separating them. The CDR3 has 15 amino acids. Germline V CDR1 and CDR2: SGHVS, FQNEAQ. CDR3 residues: CASTLAGTRKEKLFF. The DNA of the CDR3 is TGTGCCAGCACCCTAGCGGGCACGCGAAAGGAAAAACTGTTTTTT.

V usage is TRBV12-5 and J usage is TRBJ2-1, with TRBD2 matching 9 bases. Germline V gene sequence: CDR1 LGHNT, CDR2 FRNRAP. The CDR3 is 19 amino acids. V lost 1 base, J lost 9 bases, and 19 bases stayed unmatched. The CDR3 sequence: CASGLDRLAGLPGRSEQFF. The CDR3 nucleotides are TGTGCTAGTGGTTTGGACAGGCTAGCGGGGCTCCCGGGACGGAGTGAGCAGTTCTTC. Using reference TRBV12-5 and TRBJ2-1 for the parts outside the CDR3, the full variable domain is DARVTQTPRHKVTEMGQEVTMRCQPILGHNTVFWYRQTMMQGLELLAYFRNRAPLDDSGMPKDRFSAEMPDATLATLKIQPSEPRDSAVYFCASGLDRLAGLPGRSEQFFGPGTRLTVL.

J is TRBJ1-1 and V is TRBV28; TRBD1 matches 7 bases. After removal of 7 bases from V and 1 base from J, the junction contained 6 bases not matched to a gene. CDR1 and CDR2 from the germline V gene are MDHEN and SYDVKM. CDR3 length: 14 amino acids. The CDR3 spells CASILRTGNTEAFF. CDR3 in DNA: TGTGCCAGCATCCTAAGGACAGGGAACACTGAAGCTTTCTTT.

The chain employs TRBV19 and TRBJ2-2; possibly TRBD1 for D (5 bases). Trimming pared 8 bases from V and 4 bases from J, leaving 14 bases between. The germline CDR1 and CDR2 sequences are LNHDA and SQIVND (reference sequence). The CDR3 has 14 residues. CDR3: CASRTGHLTGELFF. CDR3 nucleotide sequence: TGTGCCAGTCGAACCGGACACCTCACCGGGGAGCTGTTTTTT.

The chain joins TRBV20-1 to TRBJ2-3, with 9 positions matching TRBD1. The V and J ends lost 3 bases and 8 bases, in that order; junction bases with no gene match: 0. Germline V CDR1 and CDR2: DFQATT, SNEGSKA (reference sequence). The length of the CDR3 is 11 residues. CDR3 in DNA: TGCAGTGCTAGGGGACAGGGTACGCAGTATTTT. Translation gives CSARGQGTQYF.

This chain joins TRBV10-3 and TRBJ1-3; D perhaps matches TRBD1 (5 bases). Trimming took 3 bases from V and 6 from J, leaving 9 bases between them. CDR1 and CDR2 (germline): ENHRY, SYGVKD. The CDR3 runs to 13 residues. The chain's CDR3 is CAISEGRANTIYF. The CDR3 bases are TGTGCCATCAGTGAAGGCAGGGCAAACACCATATATTTT.

This clone was detected only once. J is TRBJ2-7 and V is TRBV6-5; 7 nucleotides match TRBD2. J lost 4 bases, V lost 6 bases, and 9 bases had no gene match. The CDR3 length is 14 residues. Germline V CDR1 and CDR2: MNHEY, SVGAGI. The CDR3 region is CASRLAGKAYEQYF. CDR3 bases: TGTGCCAGCAGGTTAGCGGGTAAGGCGTACGAGCAGTACTTC.

The rearrangement joins TRBV19 to TRBJ1-1; tentatively, D is TRBD1 (6 bases). The CDR3 spans 15 residues. With 2 bases removed from V and 1 base from J, the gap between germline ends came to 11 bases. CDR1 is LNHDA and CDR2 is SQIVND in the germline V gene (reference sequence). CDR3 sequence: CASSIRAGANTEAFF. The CDR3 DNA follows: TGTGCCAGTAGTATAAGAGCAGGGGCGAACACTGAAGCTTTCTTT.

The chain has TRBV7-2 and TRBJ2-7; D is perhaps TRBD1 (6 bases). Germline CDR1 and CDR2: SGHTA and FQGNSA. V was clipped by 2 bases and J by 5 bases, with 10 bases between them. This CDR3 region has 13 residues. CDR3 nucleotides: TGTGCCAGCAGCTTAAACAGGGCAAACGAGCAGTACTTC. Its translation: CASSLNRANEQYF.

CDR3 protein: CASSAPTSASEQYF. CDR3 nucleotides: TGTGCCAGCAGCGCCCCAACTAGCGCGAGCGAGCAGTACTTC. The chain has TRBV9 and TRBJ2-5; 7 bases are a match to TRBD2. The J call may be incorrect, as the DNA end agrees better with TRBJ2-7. The CDR3 length is 14 residues. Germline lookup yields CDR1 SGDLS and CDR2 YYNGEE.

The chain carries TRBV6-5 and TRBJ1-3; D remains unclear. The CDR3 runs to 14 residues. V was pared by 5 bases and J by 4 bases, with 12 bases between. Germline CDR1 reads MNHEY; CDR2 reads SVGAGI. CDR3 region: CASSNGLPGNTIYF. The CDR3 DNA reads as TGTGCCAGCAGTAACGGACTACCGGGAAACACCATATATTTT.

The V call is TRBV28, the J call TRBJ2-1, with TRBD2 identical over 8 bases. Germline CDR1 reads MDHEN; CDR2 reads SYDVKM. The CDR3 loop spans 16 amino acids. With 3 bases clipped from V and 9 bases from J, the junction kept 13 bases outside the gene matches. The CDR3 DNA is TGTGCCAGCAGTTTCCAGCTCACTAGCGGAGAGGGTGAGCAGTTCTTC. It encodes CASSFQLTSGEGEQFF.

The rearrangement links TRBV7-3 to TRBJ1-1; TRBD1 matches at 7 bases. CDR1 is SGHTA, CDR2 FQGTGA, per germline. The CDR3 is 13 residues long. V shed 5 bases, J shed 4 bases, and the junction held 4 bases outside the gene matches. CDR3 nucleotides: TGTGCCAGCAGCACAGCAGGGGGCACTGAAGCTTTCTTT. It yields the protein CASSTAGGTEAFF.

This clone appeared a few times. This rearrangement joins TRBV14 to TRBJ1-2; D may be TRBD1 (5 bases). Germline V CDR1 and CDR2: SGHDN, FVKESK. The length of the CDR3 is 16 residues. Trimming removed 0 bases at V and 0 bases at J, with 11 bases between. The CDR3 spells CASSQDAGRPNYGYTF. The CDR3 coding sequence is TGTGCCAGCAGCCAAGATGCGGGACGGCCTAACTATGGCTACACCTTC.

This clone has just a few counts. The rearrangement uses TRBV6-5 and TRBJ1-2; D is possibly TRBD1 (6 bases). The CDR3 is 13 residues long. V lost 5 bases to trimming and J lost 7 bases, with 14 bases between them. Germline V gene lookup returns CDR1 MNHEY and CDR2 SVGAGI. CDR3 sequence (DNA): TGTGCCAGCAGTACCCCCGGGACACTTGGCTACACCTTC. This sequence encodes CASSTPGTLGYTF.

The J gene is TRBJ1-6, the V gene TRBV7-8, with D hard to call. The CDR3 totals 15 residues. Trimming removed 1 base from V and 7 bases from J, with 11 bases in between. CDR1 SGHVS and CDR2 FQNEAQ come from the germline V gene. CDR3 in amino acids: CASSLVLRGNSPLHF. The CDR3 DNA is TGTGCCAGCAGCTTAGTGTTACGGGGAAATTCACCCCTCCACTTT.

CDR3 sequence reads: CASSIGLAGVGTQYF. The CDR3 DNA follows: TGTGCCAGCAGCATTGGACTAGCGGGAGTGGGGACCCAGTACTTC. V gene TRBV7-2 combines with J gene TRBJ2-5, with 13 bases identical to TRBD2. The CDR3 has 15 amino acids. With 5 bases clipped from V and 7 bases from J, the junction kept 7 bases outside the gene matches. Germline V gives CDR1 SGHTA, CDR2 FQGNSA. Complete variable domain (other parts from reference TRBV7-2 and TRBJ2-5): GAGVSQSPSNKVTEKGKDVELRCDPISGHTALYWYRQSLGQGLEFLIYFQGNSAPDKSGLPSDRFSAERTGGSVSTLTIQRTQQEDSAVYLCASSIGLAGVGTQYFGPGTRLLVL.

V gene TRBV19 combines with J gene TRBJ2-7; 9 nucleotides agree with TRBD1. V lost 6 bases to trimming and J lost 1 base; unmatched junction nucleotides: 4. CDR1 LNHDA and CDR2 SQIVND come from the germline V gene (reference sequence). The CDR3 length is 14 residues. The DNA of the CDR3 is TGTGCCAGTAGCACGACAGGGGGGTCCTACGAGCAGTACTTC. This sequence encodes CASSTTGGSYEQYF.

The V and J genes are TRBV7-3 and TRBJ2-3; 11 bases are a match to TRBD2. Germline CDR1 is SGHTA and CDR2 is FQGTGA. This CDR3 contains 18 residues. J lost 0 bases, V lost 3 bases, and 8 bases had no gene match. CDR3 protein: CASSLGTSGPPSTDTQYF. CDR3 in DNA: TGTGCCAGCAGCTTGGGGACTAGCGGTCCCCCTAGCACAGATACGCAGTATTTT.

The chain uses TRBV7-2 and TRBJ2-7; 7 bases agree with TRBD1. CDR3 size: 14 residues. The junction had 8 bases not matched to a gene; V was cut back by 4 bases and J by 5 bases. Per the germline V gene, CDR1 is SGHTA and CDR2 is FQGNSA. CDR3 residues: CASSYRTGENEQYF. As DNA, the CDR3 is TGTGCCAGCAGCTACCGTACAGGGGAGAACGAGCAGTACTTC.